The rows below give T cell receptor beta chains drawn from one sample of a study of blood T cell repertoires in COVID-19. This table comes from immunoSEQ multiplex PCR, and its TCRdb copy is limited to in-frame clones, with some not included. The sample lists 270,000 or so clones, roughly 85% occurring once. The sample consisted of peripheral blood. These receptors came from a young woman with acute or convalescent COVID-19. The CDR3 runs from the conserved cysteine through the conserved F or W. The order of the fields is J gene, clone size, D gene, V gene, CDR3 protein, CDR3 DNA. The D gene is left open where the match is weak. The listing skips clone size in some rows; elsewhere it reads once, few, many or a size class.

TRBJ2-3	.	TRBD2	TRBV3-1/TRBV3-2	CASSPNKLAGGPHTQYF	TGTGCCAGCAGCCCAAACAAACTAGCGGGAGGGCCACATACGCAGTATTTT
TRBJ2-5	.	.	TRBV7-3	CASSHTGTYQETQYF	TGTGCCAGCAGCCATACCGGGACATACCAAGAGACCCAGTACTTC
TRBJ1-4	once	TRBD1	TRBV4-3	CASSQERGQGAYEKLFF	TGCGCCAGCAGCCAAGAGAGGGGACAGGGGGCTTACGAAAAACTGTTTTTT
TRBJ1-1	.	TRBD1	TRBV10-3	CAIRRQGSDTEAFF	TGTGCCATCAGAAGACAGGGCTCTGACACTGAAGCTTTCTTT
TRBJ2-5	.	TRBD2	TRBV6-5	CASCSGSRETQYF	TGTGCCAGCTGTAGCGGGAGTAGGGAGACCCAGTACTTC
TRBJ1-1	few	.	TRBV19	CATRGGIEAFF	TGTGCCACAAGGGGGGGGATTGAAGCTTTCTTT
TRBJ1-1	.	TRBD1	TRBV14	CASSQNTRTGGWTEAFF	TGTGCCAGCAGCCAGAATACCAGGACAGGGGGCTGGACTGAAGCTTTCTTT
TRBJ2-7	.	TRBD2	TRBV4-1	CASSQDPLLAGRSSYEQYF	TGCGCCAGCAGCCAAGATCCTCTTCTAGCGGGCCGAAGCTCCTACGAGCAGTACTTC
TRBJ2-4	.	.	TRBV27	CASSASDNWGNIQYF	TGTGCCAGCAGTGCTAGCGACAATTGGGGAAACATTCAGTACTTC
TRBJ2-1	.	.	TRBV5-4	CASSLHGSSYNEQFF	TGTGCCAGCAGCTTGCACGGGAGCTCCTACAATGAGCAGTTCTTC
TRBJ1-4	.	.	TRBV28	CASSPPGEYNEKLFF	TGTGCCAGCAGTCCCCCAGGGGAATATAATGAAAAACTGTTTTTT
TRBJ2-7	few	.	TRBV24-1	CATSDGPGDEQYF	TGTGCCACCAGTGATGGGCCAGGGGACGAGCAGTACTTC
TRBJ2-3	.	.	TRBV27	CASSPRLSTDTQYF	TGTGCCAGCAGTCCCCGACTTAGCACAGATACGCAGTATTTT
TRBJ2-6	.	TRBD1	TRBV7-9	CASSDTGDGANVLTF	TGTGCCAGCAGCGACACAGGGGATGGGGCCAACGTCCTGACTTTC
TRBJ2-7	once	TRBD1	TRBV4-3	CASSQGTASYEQYF	TGCGCCAGCAGCCAGGGGACAGCCTCCTACGAGCAGTACTTC
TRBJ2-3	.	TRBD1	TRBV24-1	CATSSPGQGLYTQYF	TGTGCCACCAGTTCGCCGGGACAGGGGTTATATACGCAGTATTTT
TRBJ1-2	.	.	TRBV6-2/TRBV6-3	CASSPPRRASGGYTF	TGTGCCAGCAGTCCGCCCCGCAGGGCCTCTGGGGGCTACACCTTC
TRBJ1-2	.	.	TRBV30	CAWSVGGRYTF	TGTGCCTGGAGTGTAGGGGGACGCTACACCTTC
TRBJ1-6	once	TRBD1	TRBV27	CASSLKWTGVNSPLHF	TGTGCCAGCAGTTTAAAATGGACAGGAGTTAATTCACCCCTCCACTTT